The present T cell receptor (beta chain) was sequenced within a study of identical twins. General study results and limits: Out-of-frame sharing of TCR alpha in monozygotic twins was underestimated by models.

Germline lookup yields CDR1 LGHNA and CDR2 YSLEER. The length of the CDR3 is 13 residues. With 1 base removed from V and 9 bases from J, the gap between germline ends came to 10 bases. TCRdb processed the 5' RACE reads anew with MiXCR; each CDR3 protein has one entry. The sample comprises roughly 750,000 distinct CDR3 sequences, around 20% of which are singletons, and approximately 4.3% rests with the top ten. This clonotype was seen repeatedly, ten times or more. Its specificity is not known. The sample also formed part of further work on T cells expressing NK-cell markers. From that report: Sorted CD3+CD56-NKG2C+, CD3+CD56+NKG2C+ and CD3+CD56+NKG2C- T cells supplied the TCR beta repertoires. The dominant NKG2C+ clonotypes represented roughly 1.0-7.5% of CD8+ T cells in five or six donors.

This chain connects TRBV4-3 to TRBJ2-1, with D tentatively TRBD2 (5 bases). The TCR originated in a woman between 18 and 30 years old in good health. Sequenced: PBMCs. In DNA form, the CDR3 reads TGCGCCAGCAGCCAAGTGGACTTCCGTGAGCAGTTCTTC. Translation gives CASSQVDFREQFF.